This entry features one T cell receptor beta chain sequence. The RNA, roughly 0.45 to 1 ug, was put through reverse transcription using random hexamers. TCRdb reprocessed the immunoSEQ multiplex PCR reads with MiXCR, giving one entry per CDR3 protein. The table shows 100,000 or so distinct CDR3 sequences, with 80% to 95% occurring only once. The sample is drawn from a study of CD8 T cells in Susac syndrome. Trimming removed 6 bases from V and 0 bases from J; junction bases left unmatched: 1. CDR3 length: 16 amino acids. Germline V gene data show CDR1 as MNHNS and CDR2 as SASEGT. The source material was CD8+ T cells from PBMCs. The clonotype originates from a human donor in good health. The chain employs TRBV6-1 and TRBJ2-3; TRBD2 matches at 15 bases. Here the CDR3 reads CASSGTSGGSTDTQYF. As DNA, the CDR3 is TGTGCCAGCAGCGGGACTAGCGGGGGGAGCACAGATACGCAGTATTTT.